This entry lists 31 T cell receptor beta chains sequenced from one sample in a study of shared clonotypes between healthy human individuals (dated by TCRdb to the early 2020s). Library construction relied on the immunoSEQ multiplex PCR assay. Sourced from immuneACCESS, this table was stored by TCRdb with only in-frame sequences that have V and J called. A share of the clones is absent; for the studies checked, an unresolved V gene accounts for under half, and the remainder has no known explanation. This sample holds a few million clones; about 94% were observed only once. Clones ranked in the top ten supply less than 0.15% of the sample. The sequenced sample consisted of naive CD4+ T cells sorted from blood. The sample's cell subset or site label is to be understood as: CD45RA+ positively selected. The receptors come from a man younger than 35 in good health.

This chain connects TRBV5-8 to TRBJ2-1, with TRBD2 matching 13 bases. CDR3 length equals 16 residues. With V trimmed by 2 bases and J by 6 bases, 5 bases remained unmatched. Germline CDR1 SGHTS, CDR2 YDEGEE. The CDR3 loop reads CASSFQGTSGVNEQFF. The DNA for the CDR3 is TGTGCCAGCAGCTTCCAGGGGACTAGCGGGGTCAATGAGCAGTTCTTC.

The chain employs TRBV10-3 and TRBJ2-5, with D perhaps matching TRBD2 (5 bases). The CDR3 is made up of 15 amino acids. Per the germline V gene, CDR1 is ENHRY and CDR2 is SYGVKD. V was clipped by 5 bases and J by 0 bases, with 13 bases between them. For the CDR3, the DNA is TGTGCCATCAGTTTTTCCCCCGGGGACCAAGAGACCCAGTACTTC. It is translated as CAISFSPGDQETQYF.

J is TRBJ1-6 and V is TRBV9, with 7 bases fitting TRBD1. The CDR3 sequence is 15 residues long. The ends lost 0 bases at V and 7 bases at J; junction bases unmatched: 4. From germline, CDR1 is SGDLS and CDR2 YYNGEE. In DNA, the CDR3 is TGTGCCAGCAGCGTAGAGGACAGGTTCAATTCACCCCTCCACTTT. Translating gives CASSVEDRFNSPLHF.

The rearrangement joins TRBV28 to TRBJ2-1, with 7 bases that match TRBD2. V gave up 6 bases and J gave up 1 base; unmatched junction bases: 6. Germline lookup yields CDR1 MDHEN and CDR2 SYDVKM. The CDR3 is 15 residues long. In nucleotides, the CDR3 is TGTGCCAGCAGCACCGGGACTACATCCTACAATGAGCAGTTCTTC. Translated, it gives CASSTGTTSYNEQFF. The variable domain in full, with the rest retrieved from reference TRBV28 and TRBJ2-1, is DVKVTQSSRYLVKRTGEKVFLECVQDMDHENMFWYRQDPGLGLRLIYFSYDVKMKEKGDIPEGYSVSREKKERFSLILESASTNQTSMYLCASSTGTTSYNEQFFGPGTRLTVL.

The V call is TRBV5-6, the J call TRBJ1-1, with D hard to call. The CDR3 runs to 14 residues. CDR1 and CDR2 (germline): SGHDT, YYEEEE. V was pared by 2 bases and J by 0 bases, with 8 bases between. The CDR3 DNA reads as TGTGCCAGCAGCTTCTTCCGGGTGAACACTGAAGCTTTCTTT. Encoded protein: CASSFFRVNTEAFF.

This rearrangement joins TRBV28 to TRBJ2-7, with D uncertain. V was cut by 5 bases and J by 0 bases, with 11 bases left in between. Germline CDR1 and CDR2: MDHEN and SYDVKM. The CDR3 runs 14 residues. The CDR3 sequence is CASSPYSLSYEQYF. Here the CDR3 DNA reads TGTGCCAGCAGTCCGTACTCCCTCTCCTACGAGCAGTACTTC.

The chain employs TRBV5-1 and TRBJ2-3; TRBD1 matches 8 bases. This CDR3 comprises 14 residues. J lost 5 bases, V lost 10 bases, and 12 bases had no gene match. Per the germline V gene, CDR1 is SGHRS and CDR2 is YFSETQ. This CDR3 reads CAGGAGGEGDTQYF. The CDR3 DNA sequence: TGCGCCGGCGGAGCAGGGGGCGAAGGAGATACGCAGTATTTT.

The chain links TRBV9 to TRBJ2-1; D gene ambiguous. This CDR3 comprises 15 residues. V was cut by 2 bases and J by 0 bases, with 9 bases left in between. The germline V gene encodes CDR1 SGDLS and CDR2 YYNGEE. The CDR3 sequence: CASSVDIGSYNEQFF. CDR3 bases: TGTGCCAGCAGCGTCGATATTGGCTCCTACAATGAGCAGTTCTTC.

Notes on this clone: Other DNA variants within this sample encode the same CDR3. The rearrangement links TRBV5-1 to TRBJ2-7; D not resolved. Trimming pared 3 bases from V and 1 base from J, leaving 8 bases between. The CDR3 is 13 residues long. The germline V gene encodes CDR1 SGHRS and CDR2 YFSETQ. The CDR3 loop reads CASSSGSSYEQYF. In DNA, the CDR3 is TGCGCCAGCAGCTCTGGGTCATCCTACGAGCAGTACTTC.

The gene calls are TRBV13 and TRBJ2-7; perhaps D is TRBD1 or TRBD2 (5 bases each). Trimming shortened V by 0 bases and J by 6 bases, and 15 bases separated the two germline ends. Germline loops: CDR1 PRHDT, CDR2 FYEKMQ (reference sequence). This CDR3 comprises 15 residues. DNA of the CDR3: TGTGCCAGCAGCTTAGGCCATACGCTGGGGGTCGAGCAGTACTTC. Amino acid sequence: CASSLGHTLGVEQYF.

In the case of this clone: The sample holds other DNA sequences that translate to the same CDR3. J is TRBJ2-5 and V is TRBV5-1; no firm D call. CDR3 length equals 13 residues. Per the germline V gene, CDR1 is SGHRS and CDR2 is YFSETQ. Deletions cut 1 base from V and 5 bases from J, with 9 bases between. The CDR3, as DNA: TGCGCCAGCAGCTTGAATCGGGCGGAGACCCAGTACTTC. It yields the protein CASSLNRAETQYF.

J is TRBJ2-1 and V is TRBV5-1; 10 bases are a match to TRBD1. This CDR3 region has 15 residues. Germline CDR1 and CDR2: SGHRS and YFSETQ. V shed 3 bases, J shed 9 bases, and the junction held 9 bases outside the gene matches. The CDR3, as DNA: TGCGCCAGCAGCTGGTCCGGGACAGGGGCCTCTGAGCAGTTCTTC. Translated, it gives CASSWSGTGASEQFF.

The V call is TRBV18, the J call TRBJ1-3; 7 positions agree with TRBD1. Germline CDR1 and CDR2: KGHSH and LQKENI. CDR3 size: 17 residues. V dropped 2 bases and J dropped 1; count of bases not matched to a gene: 8. The CDR3 DNA sequence: TGTGCCAGCTCACCAATTCGGGACAGCGCTTCTGGAAACACCATATATTTT. Protein product: CASSPIRDSASGNTIYF.

The chain is built from TRBV4-1 and TRBJ2-1; 7 bases match TRBD2. J gave up 5 bases and V 4 bases, and 8 bases lay outside the gene matches. From germline, CDR1 is MGHRA and CDR2 YSYEKL. The CDR3 covers 15 residues. CDR3 in DNA: TGCGCCAGCAGCCTCCTAGGACTAGTCAACAATGAGCAGTTCTTC. Translating it yields CASSLLGLVNNEQFF.

The V and J genes are TRBV6-5 and TRBJ1-5; no clear D gene. Germline lookup yields CDR1 MNHEY and CDR2 SVGAGI. V gave up 4 bases and J gave up 4 bases, with 8 bases separating them. The CDR3 is 13 residues long. CDR3 DNA: TGTGCCAGCAGTTCGGCGGGGAATCAGCCCCAGCATTTT. Its translation: CASSSAGNQPQHF.

V is TRBV10-3 and J is TRBJ1-2; D unclear. With 3 bases removed from V and 6 bases from J, the gap between germline ends came to 17 bases. Per germline, CDR1 ENHRY and CDR2 SYGVKD. This CDR3 is built from 15 residues. The chain's CDR3 is CAISDLLEGQDGYTF. CDR3 DNA: TGTGCCATCAGTGATTTATTAGAAGGGCAAGATGGCTACACCTTC.

The V call is TRBV27, the J call TRBJ1-4; possible D gene TRBD1, 5 bases. This CDR3 spans 13 amino acids. Germline loops: CDR1 MNHEY, CDR2 SMNVEV (reference sequence). The V end lost 7 bases, the J end lost 4 bases, and 10 bases lay between the germline ends. CDR3 in DNA: TGTGCCAGCACAGCGGGACGTAATGAAAAACTGTTTTTT. It translates to CASTAGRNEKLFF.

The V call is TRBV10-3, the J call TRBJ1-3; 7 nucleotides align to TRBD1. CDR1 and CDR2 (germline): ENHRY, SYGVKD. V shed 3 bases, J shed 2 bases, and the junction held 7 bases outside the gene matches. The CDR3 is 16 residues long. The CDR3 here is CAISDNRGGTGNTIYF. Here the CDR3 DNA reads TGTGCCATCAGTGACAACAGGGGAGGAACTGGAAACACCATATATTTT.

The V and J genes are TRBV18 and TRBJ2-6; D is perhaps TRBD1 (5 bases). CDR1 is KGHSH, CDR2 LQKENI, per germline. V lost 3 bases, J lost 0 bases, and 15 bases lay in between. This CDR3 is 18 amino acids long. The CDR3, as DNA: TGTGCCAGCTCACCTCGTACAGGTACAATCTCTGGGGCCAACGTCCTGACTTTC. This codes for CASSPRTGTISGANVLTF.

The V and J genes are TRBV2 and TRBJ1-5; 7 bases align to TRBD1. The V segment lost 5 bases and the J segment 4 bases; nucleotides outside the gene matches: 5. The germline CDR1 and CDR2 sequences are SNHLY and FYNNEI. This CDR3 has 14 residues. CDR3 sequence: CASSPTGENQPQHF. For the CDR3, the DNA is TGTGCCAGCAGTCCAACAGGGGAGAATCAGCCCCAGCATTTT.

This sequence joins TRBV10-3 and TRBJ2-7; possibly TRBD2 for D (5 bases). V was clipped by 1 base and J by 2 bases, with 9 bases between them. Germline assignment: CDR1 ENHRY and CDR2 SYGVKD. The CDR3 consists of 14 residues. This chain's CDR3 is CAISELGSTYEQYF. CDR3 bases: TGTGCCATCAGTGAGTTGGGGAGTACCTACGAGCAGTACTTC.

The gene calls are TRBV4-2 and TRBJ1-3; 9 bases agree with TRBD1. Germline trimming cut 0 bases from V and 4 bases from J; bases unmatched to any gene: 4. Germline V gene data show CDR1 as LGHNA and CDR2 as YNFKEQ. This CDR3 is 16 amino acids long. CDR3: CASSQDPGTGGNTIYF. The CDR3 coding sequence is TGTGCCAGCAGCCAAGATCCCGGGACAGGGGGAAACACCATATATTTT.

This sequence joins TRBV5-1 and TRBJ2-2; maybe TRBD2 (5 bases). The V end lost 4 bases, the J end lost 4 bases, and 8 bases lay between the germline ends. CDR3 size: 13 residues. The V gene's germline CDR1 is SGHRS and CDR2 YFSETQ. CDR3 coding DNA: TGCGCCAGCAGCGACGAGGGCACCGGGGAGCTGTTTTTT. This codes for CASSDEGTGELFF.

The chain couples TRBV25-1 to TRBJ1-6, with a tentative D call TRBD1 (5 bases). Germline V gene sequence: CDR1 MGHDK, CDR2 SYGVNS. CDR3 size: 15 residues. V lost 1 base to trimming and J lost 8 bases, with 12 bases between them. The CDR3 region is CASSEWGGVDSPLHF. CDR3 in DNA: TGTGCCAGCAGTGAATGGGGAGGGGTGGATTCACCCCTCCACTTT.

As regards this clone: This specimen includes other DNA sequences encoding the same CDR3. V and J are TRBV6-5 and TRBJ1-1; D is possibly TRBD1 (6 bases). Per the germline V gene, CDR1 is MNHEY and CDR2 is SVGAGI. Trimming removed 2 bases at V and 0 bases at J, with 10 bases between. The CDR3 runs to 15 residues. Written as DNA, the CDR3 is TGTGCCAGCAGTTACGGGGGGGCGATGAACACTGAAGCTTTCTTT. Protein sequence: CASSYGGAMNTEAFF.

This rearrangement joins TRBV18 to TRBJ2-5; either TRBD1 or TRBD2 may fit D (5 bases each). This CDR3 contains 18 residues. Germline CDR1 is KGHSH and CDR2 is LQKENI. The ends were cut back, 3 bases at V and 3 bases at J, with 23 bases in the middle. The CDR3 DNA reads TGTGCCAGCTCACCGCCACGGGCCTCGGGACGTAATGAAGAGACCCAGTACTTC. Protein: CASSPPRASGRNEETQYF.

The chain has TRBV19 and TRBJ1-5; D unresolved. Trimming left V 4 bases short and J 0 bases short, with 13 bases between. This CDR3 comprises 16 residues. The germline CDR1 and CDR2 sequences are LNHDA and SQIVND (reference sequence). The CDR3: CASSKAWSNSNQPQHF. The CDR3 DNA reads as TGTGCCAGTAGTAAGGCTTGGTCTAATAGCAATCAGCCCCAGCATTTT.

This chain joins TRBV5-1 and TRBJ1-5; the match to TRBD1 covers 8 bases. CDR1 and CDR2 from the germline V gene are SGHRS and YFSETQ. Trimming at V came to 2 bases and at J to 6 bases, leaving 4 bases not matched to a gene. CDR3 length equals 14 residues. CDR3 DNA sequence: TGCGCCAGCAGCTTCGACAGGGGCCTTCAGCCCCAGCATTTT. Protein product: CASSFDRGLQPQHF.

The chain joins TRBV7-2 to TRBJ1-2; maybe TRBD1 (5 bases). This CDR3 has 14 residues. The V end lost 5 bases, the J end lost 5 bases, and 15 bases lay between the germline ends. Germline V gives CDR1 SGHTA, CDR2 FQGNSA. The CDR3 DNA is TGTGCCAGCAGCCGCCCAGGGCCTTCTTATGGCTACACCTTC. Amino acids: CASSRPGPSYGYTF.

V and J are TRBV27 and TRBJ1-1; 7 bases map to TRBD1. CDR1 MNHEY and CDR2 SMNVEV come from the germline V gene (reference sequence). The V segment lost 1 base and the J segment 0 bases; nucleotides outside the gene matches: 2. This CDR3 spans 15 amino acids. Written as DNA, the CDR3 is TGTGCCAGCAGTTTATATCAGGGGGTGAACACTGAAGCTTTCTTT. It codes for CASSLYQGVNTEAFF.

V gene TRBV19 combines with J gene TRBJ2-2; no clear D gene. Germline V lookup: CDR1 LNHDA, CDR2 SQIVND (reference sequence). V lost 3 bases and J lost 6, with 14 bases in between. This CDR3 is 15 amino acids long. The CDR3 reads CASSMPRLTPGELFF. CDR3 coding DNA: TGTGCCAGTAGTATGCCACGGTTGACTCCCGGGGAGCTGTTTTTT.